Described below is a single T cell receptor beta chain sequence and its context. Its antigen is unidentified. PCR employed 60 Vbeta and 13 Jbeta primers. Assay: immunoSEQ multiplex PCR; the TCRdb copy retains only in-frame clones and omits some. This table has about 150,000 clones, 80% appearing once. These data belong to a study of cytomegalovirus exposure and HLA in healthy donors. Study summary: Findings of an earlier analysis included roughly 110 million unique TCR beta sequences from roughly 200 million T cells. Study-level findings and limits: Indistinguishable V segments, including TRBV6-2 and TRBV6-3, were excluded. Most CMV-associated TCR beta chains appeared HLA-restricted in a later analysis. Immune exposure information comprised only CMV serostatus.

The CDR3 is 16 amino acids. The germline CDR1 and CDR2 sequences are KGHSH and LQKENI. The V and J ends lost 5 bases and 0 bases, in that order; junction bases with no gene match: 3. J is TRBJ2-3 and V is TRBV18; 12 positions agree with TRBD2. The material sequenced was PBMCs. The sequence was collected from a man younger than 45 in good health and CMV-seropositive. DNA for the CDR3: TGTGCCAGCTCAGAGGGGACTAGCGGGAGCACAGATACGCAGTATTTT. Amino acids: CASSEGTSGSTDTQYF.